This T cell receptor beta chain was sequenced for a study of tumor-infiltrating lymphocytes in primary liver carcinoma. Study summary: Between roughly 4.2 and 10 cm across, the tumors were all of stage T1-T3 N0M0.

In the case of this clonotype: The junction departs from the called germline gene at one end, perhaps through a read error.

A constant-region primer primed TCR beta cDNA synthesis from roughly 520 ng of total RNA. Libraries of TCR beta came from three nested multiplex PCR rounds with slightly modified ARM-PCR. TRBV1-TRBV30 forward primers paired with a C-beta reverse primer drove the first two PCR rounds, about 10 cycles each. TCRdb re-called the multiplex PCR reads with MiXCR, one entry per CDR3 protein. The sample lists about 320,000 distinct CDR3 sequences, 65% occurring once. Out of unsorted whole blood came the blood RNA, and germline DNA was extracted as well. The CDR3 spans 14 residues. The origin of this receptor is a man aged 40-50 years with primary liver carcinoma and hepatitis B virus infection. This chain links TRBV12-3 or TRBV12-4 with TRBJ2-2; D is possibly TRBD1 (6 bases). What was sequenced was peripheral blood. The CDR3 region is CASRNRDITGEPFF. The CDR3 DNA reads TGTGCCAGCAGGAACCGGGACATCACCGGGGAGCCGTTTTTT.